The T cell receptor (beta chain) under discussion was sequenced for a study of T-cell reconstitution after alpha-beta-depleted transplantation in children. CDR3 length: 13 amino acids. The germline gives CDR1 SGHVS, CDR2 FNYEAQ. The V end was cut by 1 base, the J end by 6 bases, with 10 bases between. A TCRbeta library incorporating unique molecular identifiers was prepared. One entry per CDR3 protein results from TCRdb running MiXCR on the PCR reads. Of 300,000 to 350,000 distinct CDR3 sequences in the sample, roughly 16% were seen once. This chain links TRBV7-6 with TRBJ2-7; D may be TRBD2 (5 bases). Material: PBMCs, mostly from graft donor cells, obtained 360 days after TCRalphabeta/CD19-depleted stem cell transplant. The sequence was collected from a male patient between 2 and 10 years old who had a stem cell transplant for acute lymphoblastic leukemia, so the T cells may come from the graft donor. CDR3 sequence (DNA): TGTGCCAGCAGCTTAGTAGAGGGCGGCGAGCAGTACTTC. Translation: CASSLVEGGEQYF.